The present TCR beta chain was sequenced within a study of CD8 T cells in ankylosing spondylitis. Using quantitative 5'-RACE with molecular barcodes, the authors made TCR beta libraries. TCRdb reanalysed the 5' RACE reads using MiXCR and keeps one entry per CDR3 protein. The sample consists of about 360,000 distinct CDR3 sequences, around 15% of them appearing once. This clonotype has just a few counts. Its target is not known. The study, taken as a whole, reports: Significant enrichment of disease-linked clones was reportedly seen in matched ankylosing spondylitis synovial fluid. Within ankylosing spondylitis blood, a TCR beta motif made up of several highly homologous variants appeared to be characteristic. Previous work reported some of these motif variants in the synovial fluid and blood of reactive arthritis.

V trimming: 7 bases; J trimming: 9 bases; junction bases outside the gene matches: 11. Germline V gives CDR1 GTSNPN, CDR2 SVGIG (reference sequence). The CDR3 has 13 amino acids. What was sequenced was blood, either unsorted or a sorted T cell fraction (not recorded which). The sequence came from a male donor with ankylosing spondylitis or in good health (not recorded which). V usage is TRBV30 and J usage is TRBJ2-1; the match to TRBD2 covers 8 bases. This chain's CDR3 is CAYRGSGVGEQFF. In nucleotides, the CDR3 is TGTGCCTATCGGGGTAGCGGGGTGGGTGAGCAGTTCTTC.